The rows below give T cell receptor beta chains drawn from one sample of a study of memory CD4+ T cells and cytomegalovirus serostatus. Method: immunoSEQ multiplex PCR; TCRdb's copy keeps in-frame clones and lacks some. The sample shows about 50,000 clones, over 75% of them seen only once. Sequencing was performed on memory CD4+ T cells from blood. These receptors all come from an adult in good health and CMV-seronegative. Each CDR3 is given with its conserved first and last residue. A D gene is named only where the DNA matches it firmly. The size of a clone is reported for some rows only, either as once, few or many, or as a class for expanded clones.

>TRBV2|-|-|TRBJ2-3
TGTGCCAGCAGTGAAGTATCGTTAGCAACCAGGGGAACAGATACGCAGTATTTT
CASSEVSLATRGTDTQYF
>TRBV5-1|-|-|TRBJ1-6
TGCGCCAGCAGCGAGTCGCACGGTGATTTTATCGGATCACCCCTCCACTTT
CASSESHGDFIGSPLHF
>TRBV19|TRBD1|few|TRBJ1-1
TGTGCCAGTAGTATTAGGAGGGGGCCAAAGAACACTGAAGCTTTCTTT
CASSIRRGPKNTEAFF
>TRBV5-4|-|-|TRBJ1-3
TGTGCCAGCAGCCGCGGGGGCAGCTCTGGAAACACCATATATTTT
CASSRGGSSGNTIYF
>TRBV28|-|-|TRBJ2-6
TGTGCCAGCAGTCCCCCCGGGGGCTCTGGGGCCAACGTCCTGACTTTC
CASSPPGGSGANVLTF
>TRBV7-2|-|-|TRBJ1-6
TGTGCCAGCAGCTTTAGAGGGAAGGATAATTCACCCCTCCACTTT
CASSFRGKDNSPLHF
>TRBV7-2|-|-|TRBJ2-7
TGTGCCAGCAGCTTAGATAGCGGACCTTACGAGCAGTACTTC
CASSLDSGPYEQYF
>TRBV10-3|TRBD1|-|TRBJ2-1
TGTGCCATCAGTGAGTCAAGGCGACAGGGGAGCCACAATGAGCAGTTCTTC
CAISESRRQGSHNEQFF
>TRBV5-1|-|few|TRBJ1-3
TGCGCCAGCAGCTCAATAGGGAGGGGGTACTCTGGAAACACCATATATTTT
CASSSIGRGYSGNTIYF
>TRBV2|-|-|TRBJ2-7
TGTGCCAGCAGTCTAGTCTTAGGATCTTACGAGCAGTACTTC
CASSLVLGSYEQYF
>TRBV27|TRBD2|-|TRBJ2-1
TGTGCCAGCAGTCGATCGGGGGGTAATGAGCAGTTCTTC
CASSRSGGNEQFF
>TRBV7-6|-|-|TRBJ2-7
TGTGCCAGCAGCTCCCAGGGGTACGAGCAGTACTTC
CASSSQGYEQYF
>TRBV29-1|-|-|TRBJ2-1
TGCAGCGTTGCACAGGTAAATGAGCAGTTCTTC
CSVAQVNEQFF
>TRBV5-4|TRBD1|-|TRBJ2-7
TGTGCCAGCAGCACCGGGACAGGGAGACTCAACTCCTACGAGCAGTACTTC
CASSTGTGRLNSYEQYF
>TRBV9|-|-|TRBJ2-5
TGTGCCAGTTCGCGGCAGGGACGAGGGGTGACCCAGTACTTC
CASSRQGRGVTQYF
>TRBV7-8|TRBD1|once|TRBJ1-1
TGTGCCAGCAGCACCAGGGGGACTGAAGCTTTCTTT
CASSTRGTEAFF
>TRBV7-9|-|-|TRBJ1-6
TGTGCCAGCAGCTTATTTAGGGGTTATAATTCACCCCTCCACTTT
CASSLFRGYNSPLHF
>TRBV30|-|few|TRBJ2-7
TGTGCCTGGAGGGCAGTTGGGGGGCTTGGCGAGCAGTACTTC
CAWRAVGGLGEQYF
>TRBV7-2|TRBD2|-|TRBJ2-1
TGTGCCAGCAGCTTAGGCGGGGGGTACAATGAGCAGTTCTTC
CASSLGGGYNEQFF
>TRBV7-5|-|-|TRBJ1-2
TGTGTCAGAAGCTTAGGCCCCCGCGGGGACCTCTATGGCTACACCTTC
CVRSLGPRGDLYGYTF
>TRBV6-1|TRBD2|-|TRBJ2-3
TGTGCCAGCAGTGCCGGGACTAGCGGGGGGGCTAGCACAGATACGCAGTATTTT
CASSAGTSGGASTDTQYF
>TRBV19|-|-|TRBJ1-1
TGTGCCAGTAGTATCGGGGTCAGACAGGTGAACACTGAAGCTTTCTTT
CASSIGVRQVNTEAFF
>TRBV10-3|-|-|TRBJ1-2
TGTGCCATCAGTGAGTCCGGGCCGGGTGGAAGGGGCTACACCTTC
CAISESGPGGRGYTF
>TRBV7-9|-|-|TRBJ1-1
TGTGCCAGCAGCTTATTCTCTACTGAAGCTTTCTTT
CASSLFSTEAFF
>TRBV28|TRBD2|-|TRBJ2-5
TGTGCCAGCAGCGAATCCGGGACTAGCGTCGGCGAGACCCAGTACTTC
CASSESGTSVGETQYF
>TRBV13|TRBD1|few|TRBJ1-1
TGTGCCAGCAGCTTCCGGGACAGGGAAGCTTTCTTT
CASSFRDREAFF
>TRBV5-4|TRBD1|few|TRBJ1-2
TGTGCCAGCAGCCCATGGACAGGGAGCGGCTACACCTTC
CASSPWTGSGYTF
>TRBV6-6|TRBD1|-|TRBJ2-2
TGTGCCAGCATAAAAGGACAGGGGGAGATCGGGGAGCTGTTTTTT
CASIKGQGEIGELFF
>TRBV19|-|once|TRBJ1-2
TGTGCCAGTAGTATACGTCCCGTTCGGTCCGCGGTCTATGGCTACACCTTC
CASSIRPVRSAVYGYTF
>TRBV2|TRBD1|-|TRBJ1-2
TGTGCCAGCCACGGACAGGCCCAGGGCTATGGCTACACCTTC
CASHGQAQGYGYTF
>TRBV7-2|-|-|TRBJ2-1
TGTGCCAGCACCAGAGGGGGACTCTACGGCGGTGAGCAGTTCTTC
CASTRGGLYGGEQFF
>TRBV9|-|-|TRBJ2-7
TGTGCCAGCAGCGTAGGCGGGTTGGGCCGGACATACGAGCAGTACTTC
CASSVGGLGRTYEQYF
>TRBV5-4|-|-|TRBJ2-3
TGTGCCAGCAGCTTGGTCGTGGGGAGTGGGAAAGATACGCAGTATTTT
CASSLVVGSGKDTQYF
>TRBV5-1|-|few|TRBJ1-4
TGCGCCAGCTCCTCTTTCTCAACTAATGAAAAACTGTTTTTT
CASSSFSTNEKLFF
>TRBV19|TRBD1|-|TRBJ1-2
TGTGCCAGTAGTATCCGACAAAACAGGGGCAACGGCTACACCTTC
CASSIRQNRGNGYTF
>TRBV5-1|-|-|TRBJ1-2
TGCGCCAGCAGCTCAAACCCATGGGAGGGAACAGCTAACTATGGCTACACCTTC
CASSSNPWEGTANYGYTF
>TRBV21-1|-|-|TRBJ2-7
TGTGCCAGCAGGAGGGCGGAGAGCTCCTACGAGCAGTACTTC
CASRRAESSYEQYF
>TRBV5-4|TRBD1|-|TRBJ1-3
TGTGCCAGCAGCTTGTCAGGGGGCGGTGGAAACACCATATATTTT
CASSLSGGGGNTIYF
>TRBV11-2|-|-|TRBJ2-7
TGTGCCAGCAGCTTAGGTGCAGACGGAGATTACTACGAGCAGTACTTC
CASSLGADGDYYEQYF
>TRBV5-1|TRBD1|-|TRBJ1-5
TGCGCCATCTCGGCGGTACAGGGGCCCAATCAGCCCCAGCATTTT
CAISAVQGPNQPQHF
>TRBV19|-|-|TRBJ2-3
TGTGCCAGTGCGCCGGGACCAGTCGTCACAGATACGCAGTATTTT
CASAPGPVVTDTQYF
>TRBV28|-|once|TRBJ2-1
TGTGCCAGCAGCTTGACCAGAACCTACAATGAGCAGTTCTTC
CASSLTRTYNEQFF
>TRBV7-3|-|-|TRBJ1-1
TGTGCCAGCAGTTCTCAGGGATCCACTGAAGCTTTCTTT
CASSSQGSTEAFF
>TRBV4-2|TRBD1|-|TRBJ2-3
TGTGCCAGCAGCACATCGGGACAGGGGCCAGATACGCAGTATTTT
CASSTSGQGPDTQYF
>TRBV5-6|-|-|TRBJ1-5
TGTGCCAGCAGCTTGGCGGGGAGGGTCGGTCAGCCCCAGCATTTT
CASSLAGRVGQPQHF
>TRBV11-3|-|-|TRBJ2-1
TGTGCCAGCAGCCCATCAGCAGGGGCCAATGAGCAGTTCTTC
CASSPSAGANEQFF
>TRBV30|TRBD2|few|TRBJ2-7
TGTGCCTGGTCCCGAGGGACTAGCGGGGTGCTGCAGTACTTC
CAWSRGTSGVLQYF
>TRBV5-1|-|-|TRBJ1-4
TGCGCCAGCAGCTTGGCCGACGTGGGAAGGGCGGGTCGAAATGAAAAACTGTTTTTT
CASSLADVGRAGRNEKLFF
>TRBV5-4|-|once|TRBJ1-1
TGTGCCAGCAGACACCAGTTGGACACTGAAGCTTTCTTT
CASRHQLDTEAFF
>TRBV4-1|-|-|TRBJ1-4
TGCGCCAGCAGCCCGCGAGCCCTCAATGAAAAACTGTTTTTT
CASSPRALNEKLFF
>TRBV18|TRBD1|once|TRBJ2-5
TGTGCCAGCTCACCAAGACAGGGGGCTGAAGAGACCCAGTACTTC
CASSPRQGAEETQYF
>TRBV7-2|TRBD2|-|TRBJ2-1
TGTGCCAGCAGCATAGCGGGGGGGCAATTTGAGCAGTTCTTC
CASSIAGGQFEQFF